This T cell receptor (beta chain) appears in the sequencing data of a study of blood T cells in healthy people across ages. Primers used in a second PCR of about 7 to 12 cycles were a sample-barcoded 5' primer and a J-beta primer mix. TCRdb called the 5' RACE reads again in MiXCR, with one record for every CDR3 protein. This table holds hundreds of thousands of distinct CDR3 sequences, 32% found once. Every participating donor contributed 8.5 to 10 milliliters of peripheral blood through a draw. CDR3 length: 11 residues. Trimming stripped 3 bases from V and 12 bases from J, with 9 bases between. Germline V lookup: CDR1 SGHTA, CDR2 FQGTGA. This clonotype was seen at least ten times.

The sequence came from an elderly woman in good health. Source material: blood. The chain carries TRBV7-3 and TRBJ2-1; D is perhaps TRBD1 or TRBD2 (5 bases each). CDR3 residues: CASSLSGPQFF. The CDR3 region has the DNA TGTGCCAGCAGCTTGTCGGGGCCGCAGTTCTTC.